These 16 T cell receptor beta chains share one sample of origin, sequenced in a study of cytomegalovirus exposure and HLA in healthy donors. The PCR was carried out with 60 Vbeta primers and 13 Jbeta primers. Libraries were prepared by immunoSEQ multiplex PCR; TCRdb keeps only in-frame clonotypes and omits some of them. The data show around 150,000 clones, approximately 91% seen once. Sequencing used PBMCs. These receptors were taken from a woman aged 40 to 50 in good health and CMV-seronegative.

The chain joins TRBV6-5 to TRBJ1-2; 7 bases are a match to TRBD1. The germline V gene encodes CDR1 MNHEY and CDR2 SVGAGI. The CDR3 loop spans 14 amino acids. Trimming at V came to 6 bases and at J to 1 base, leaving 5 bases not matched to a gene. CDR3 protein: CASSRGSLNYGYTF. The CDR3 nucleotides are TGTGCCAGCAGCAGGGGGAGTCTTAACTATGGCTACACCTTC.

This clone was seen just once. The V call is TRBV21-1, the J call TRBJ1-2. TRBV21-1 is shown as a pseudogene. The CDR3 spans 20 residues. CDR3 in amino acids: CASSKVASGDFSEIHYGYTF. The CDR3, as DNA: TGTGCCAGCAGCAAAGTAGCCTCGGGAGATTTCTCGGAGATACACTATGGCTACACCTTC.

V usage is TRBV27 and J usage is TRBJ2-1; D unclear. Between the trimmed V and J ends, which lost 3 bases and 4 bases, there was a span of 13 bases. The CDR3 runs 15 residues. Per germline, CDR1 MNHEY and CDR2 SMNVEV (reference sequence). Here the CDR3 reads CASSFEARGYNEQFF. The CDR3, as DNA: TGTGCCAGCAGTTTTGAGGCTAGAGGTTACAATGAGCAGTTCTTC.

This clone was picked up one time. V and J are TRBV19 and TRBJ2-1; 10 nucleotides align to TRBD2. The CDR3 contains 15 residues. The ends lost 8 bases at V and 6 bases at J; junction bases unmatched: 10. Germline assignment: CDR1 LNHDA and CDR2 SQIVND (reference sequence). In nucleotides, the CDR3 is TGTGCCAGTCGACAGACTAGCGGGTACTCCAATGAGCAGTTCTTC. Translation gives CASRQTSGYSNEQFF.

The CDR3 region is CASSHPGTYYNEQFF. DNA of the CDR3: TGCGCCAGCAGCCACCCAGGGACTTACTACAATGAGCAGTTCTTC. The gene calls are TRBV4-1 and TRBJ2-1, with D possibly TRBD2 on 6 matching bases. Trimming took off 3 bases at V and 3 bases at J, with 12 bases between the two ends. From germline, CDR1 is MGHRA and CDR2 YSYEKL. The CDR3 is 15 amino acids.

This sequence joins TRBV2 and TRBJ2-3, with D possibly matching TRBD2 (6 bases). The germline CDR1 and CDR2 sequences are SNHLY and FYNNEI. The V gene lost 2 bases and the J gene lost 8 bases, with 11 bases spanning the gap. This CDR3 comprises 13 residues. Here the CDR3 DNA reads TGTGCCAGCAGTGAAAGGAGGGAGGCTACGCAGTATTTT. It yields the protein CASSERREATQYF.

The J gene is TRBJ2-6, the V gene TRBV19; D may be TRBD1 (5 bases). The CDR3 has 16 amino acids. With 7 bases removed from V and 4 bases from J, the gap between germline ends came to 17 bases. Per germline, CDR1 LNHDA and CDR2 SQIVND (reference sequence). The CDR3 spells CASNLRLGLGANVLTF. DNA for the CDR3: TGTGCCAGTAACCTCCGCTTGGGGCTCGGGGCCAACGTCCTGACTTTC.

The chain uses TRBV19 and TRBJ1-5, with D unresolved. This CDR3 region has 12 residues. Trimming cost V 6 bases and J 3 bases, with 6 bases left between them. Germline CDR1 and CDR2: LNHDA and SQIVND (reference sequence). The CDR3 protein is CASRSNNQPQHF. The DNA of the CDR3 is TGTGCCAGTAGGTCCAACAATCAGCCCCAGCATTTT.

This clone was picked up one time. The CDR3 here is CAISESPLAVDTGELFF. The CDR3 DNA reads as TGTGCCATCAGTGAGTCGCCACTAGCGGTGGACACCGGGGAGCTGTTTTTT. The V gene is TRBV10-3, the J gene TRBJ2-2; 8 bases are a match to TRBD2. Germline trimming cut 0 bases from V and 3 bases from J; bases unmatched to any gene: 6. The CDR3 loop spans 17 amino acids. Germline CDR1 ENHRY, CDR2 SYGVKD.

The rearrangement joins TRBV10-3 to TRBJ2-1, with 8 nucleotides matching TRBD2. Trimming at V came to 4 bases and at J to 9 bases, leaving 5 bases not matched to a gene. The CDR3 is made up of 13 amino acids. Germline V gene lookup returns CDR1 ENHRY and CDR2 SYGVKD. Here the CDR3 reads CAISGTGGREQFF. The CDR3 DNA sequence: TGTGCCATCAGTGGTACGGGAGGGCGTGAGCAGTTCTTC.

The chain links TRBV5-1 to TRBJ1-6; TRBD1 might be the D (6 bases). Trimming pared 6 bases from V and 2 bases from J, leaving 12 bases between. CDR3 length: 15 residues. The germline CDR1 and CDR2 sequences are SGHRS and YFSETQ. Written as DNA, the CDR3 is TGCGCCAGCAAAACAGGGACAACCTATAATTCACCCCTCCACTTT. This sequence encodes CASKTGTTYNSPLHF.

The chain couples TRBV14 to TRBJ2-5; a weak D match, TRBD1 (6 bases). CDR3 length equals 15 residues. Germline loops: CDR1 SGHDN, CDR2 FVKESK. V lost 2 bases and J lost 4, with 14 bases in between. CDR3: CASSQHNRARETQYF. The CDR3, as DNA: TGTGCCAGCAGCCAACATAACAGGGCTAGAGAGACCCAGTACTTC.

This chain links TRBV6-5 with TRBJ2-3; 10 bases map to TRBD1. The CDR3 runs to 15 residues. The J segment lost 4 bases and the V segment lost 8 bases, leaving 9 bases of the junction unmatched. CDR1 is MNHEY and CDR2 is SVGAGI in the germline V gene. The CDR3 loop is CASGRQGARADTQYF. CDR3 sequence (DNA): TGTGCCAGCGGGAGACAGGGGGCGAGGGCAGATACGCAGTATTTT.

Here the CDR3 DNA reads TGTGCCAGCAGCTCGGGACAGAACACCGGGGAGCTGTTTTTT. This encodes CASSSGQNTGELFF. The chain joins TRBV7-8 to TRBJ2-2; D possibly corresponds to TRBD1 (6 bases). V lost 4 bases to trimming and J lost 1 base, with 7 bases between them. Per the germline V gene, CDR1 is SGHVS and CDR2 is FQNEAQ. This CDR3 is 14 amino acids long.

V gene TRBV19 combines with J gene TRBJ2-1; 7 nucleotides match TRBD1. Germline CDR1 is LNHDA and CDR2 is SQIVND (reference sequence). This CDR3 region has 16 residues. Losses at the gene ends were 4 bases for V and 3 bases for J; bases not matched to a gene: 9. Here the CDR3 reads CASSTPLTGDYNEQFF. Written as DNA, the CDR3 is TGTGCCAGTAGTACCCCTCTTACAGGGGACTACAATGAGCAGTTCTTC. Using reference TRBV19 and TRBJ2-1 for the parts outside the CDR3, the full variable domain is DGGITQSPKYLFRKEGQNVTLSCEQNLNHDAMYWYRQDPGQGLRLIYYSQIVNDFQKGDIAEGYSVSREKKESFPLTVTSAQKNPTAFYLCASSTPLTGDYNEQFFGPGTRLTVL.

In this sample, this clone turned up once. At one boundary the junction diverges from the germline segment, which might be a read error. Other DNA sequences of this sample code for an identical CDR3. The chain uses TRBV7-7 and TRBJ2-5; 7 bases align to TRBD1. Germline CDR1 is SSHAT and CDR2 is FNYEAQ (reference sequence). This CDR3 region has 13 residues. CDR3 in DNA: TGTGCTAGCAGCCCTGGACAGGAAGAGACCCAGTACTTC. Translated: CASSPGQEETQYF.